What follows describes a single T cell receptor beta chain. As yet, its antigen is unknown. In the ViraFEST assay, antigen-specific CD4+ clonotypes were identified by expansion after peptide-pool stimulation. Having been cultured for about ten days, the cells underwent CD4+ T cell isolation. Participants were given two doses of BNT162b2 or mRNA-1273 vaccine. The sample is drawn from a study of vaccination effects on CD4 cells after COVID-19. Assay used: immunoSEQ multiplex PCR; TCRdb lists only in-frame clones, some missing. The sample includes around 69,000 clones, around 69% of them seen just once. General study results and limits: The study found that only 1 of 255 vaccine-induced clones from healthy vaccinees cross-reacted with common cold coronaviruses.

The CDR3 totals 15 residues. Looked up from germline, CDR1 is LGHDT and CDR2 is YNNKEL (reference sequence). V was pared by 2 bases and J by 3 bases, with 6 bases of the junction left unmatched. This TCR was recovered from a human donor who received a COVID-19 vaccine. The input for sequencing was CD4+ T cells from PBMCs cultured with HCoV-229E spike peptides, taken after COVID-19 vaccination. V gene TRBV3-1 (or the pseudogene TRBV3-2) combines with J gene TRBJ1-2; 7 bases are shared with TRBD1. CDR3 in amino acids: CASSQTGTAYYGYTF. CDR3 bases: TGTGCCAGCAGCCAAACCGGGACAGCTTACTATGGCTACACCTTC.